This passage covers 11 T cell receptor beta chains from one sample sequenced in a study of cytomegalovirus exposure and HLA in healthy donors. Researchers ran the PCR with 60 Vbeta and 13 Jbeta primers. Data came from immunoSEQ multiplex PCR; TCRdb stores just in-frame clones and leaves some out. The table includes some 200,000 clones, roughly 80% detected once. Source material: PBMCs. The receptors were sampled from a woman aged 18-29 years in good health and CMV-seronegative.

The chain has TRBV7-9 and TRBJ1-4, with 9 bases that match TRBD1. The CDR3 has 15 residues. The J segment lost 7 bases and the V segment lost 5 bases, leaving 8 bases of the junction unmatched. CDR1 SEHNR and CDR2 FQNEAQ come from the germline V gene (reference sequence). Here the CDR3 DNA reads TGTGCCAGCAGCCCCCAGGGACAGGGAACTGAAAAACTGTTTTTT. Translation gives CASSPQGQGTEKLFF. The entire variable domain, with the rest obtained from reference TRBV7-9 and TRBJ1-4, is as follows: DTGVSQNPRHKITKRGQNVTFRCDPISEHNRLYWYRQTLGQGPEFLTYFQNEAQLEKSRLLSDRFSAERPKGSFSTLEIQRTEQGDSAMYLCASSPQGQGTEKLFFGSGTQLSVL.

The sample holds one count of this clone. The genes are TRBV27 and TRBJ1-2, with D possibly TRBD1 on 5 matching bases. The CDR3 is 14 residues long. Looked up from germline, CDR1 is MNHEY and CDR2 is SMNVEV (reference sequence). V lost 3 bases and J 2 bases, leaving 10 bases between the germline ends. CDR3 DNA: TGTGCCAGCAGTTTTCGACAGAGAAACTATGGCTACACCTTC. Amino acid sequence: CASSFRQRNYGYTF.

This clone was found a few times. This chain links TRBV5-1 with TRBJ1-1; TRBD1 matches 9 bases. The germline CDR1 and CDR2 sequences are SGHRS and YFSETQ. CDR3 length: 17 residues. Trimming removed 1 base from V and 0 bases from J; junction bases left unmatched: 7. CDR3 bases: TGCGCCAGCAGCTTGCGGGGGACAGGGTTCATGAACACTGAAGCTTTCTTT. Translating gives CASSLRGTGFMNTEAFF.

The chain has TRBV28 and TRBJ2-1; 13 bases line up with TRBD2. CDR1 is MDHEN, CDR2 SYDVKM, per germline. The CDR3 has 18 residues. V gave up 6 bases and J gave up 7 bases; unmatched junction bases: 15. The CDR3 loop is CASSPTLRTSGSGNEQFF. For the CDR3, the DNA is TGTGCCAGCAGCCCGACGCTAAGGACTAGCGGGAGTGGGAATGAGCAGTTCTTC.

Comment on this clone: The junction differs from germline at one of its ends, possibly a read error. The CDR3 region is CASSWGGRTNYGYIF. CDR3 sequence (DNA): TGTGCCAGCAGCTGGGGCGGACGGACAAACTATGGCTACATCTTC. The chain is built from TRBV28 and TRBJ1-2; possibly TRBD1 for D (5 bases). Germline assignment: CDR1 MDHEN and CDR2 SYDVKM. The CDR3 runs 15 residues.

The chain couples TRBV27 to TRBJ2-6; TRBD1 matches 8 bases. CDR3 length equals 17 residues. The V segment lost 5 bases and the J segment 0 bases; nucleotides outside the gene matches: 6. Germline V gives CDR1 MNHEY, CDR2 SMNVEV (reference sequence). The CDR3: CASSPGQALSGANVLTF. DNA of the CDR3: TGTGCCAGCAGTCCGGGACAGGCGCTCTCTGGGGCCAACGTCCTGACTTTC.

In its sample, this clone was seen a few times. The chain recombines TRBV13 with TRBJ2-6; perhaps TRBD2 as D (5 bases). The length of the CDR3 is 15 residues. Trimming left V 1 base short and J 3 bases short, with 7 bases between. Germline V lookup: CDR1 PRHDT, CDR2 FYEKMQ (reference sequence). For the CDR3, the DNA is TGTGCCAGCAGCTTAGCGGGGTTTGGGGCCAACGTCCTGACTTTC. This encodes CASSLAGFGANVLTF.

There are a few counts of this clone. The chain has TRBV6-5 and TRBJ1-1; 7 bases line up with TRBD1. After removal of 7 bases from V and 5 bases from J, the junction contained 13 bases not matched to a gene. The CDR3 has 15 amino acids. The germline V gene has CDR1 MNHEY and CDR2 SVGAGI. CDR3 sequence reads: CASTPLRGQGTEAFF. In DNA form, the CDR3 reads TGTGCCAGCACCCCCTTGAGGGGGCAGGGGACTGAAGCTTTCTTT.

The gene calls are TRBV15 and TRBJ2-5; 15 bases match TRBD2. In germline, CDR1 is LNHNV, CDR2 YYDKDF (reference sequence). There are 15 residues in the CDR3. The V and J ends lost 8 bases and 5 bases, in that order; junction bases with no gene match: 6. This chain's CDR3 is CATGLAGGRGETQYF. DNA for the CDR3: TGTGCCACCGGACTAGCGGGGGGGCGGGGGGAGACCCAGTACTTC.

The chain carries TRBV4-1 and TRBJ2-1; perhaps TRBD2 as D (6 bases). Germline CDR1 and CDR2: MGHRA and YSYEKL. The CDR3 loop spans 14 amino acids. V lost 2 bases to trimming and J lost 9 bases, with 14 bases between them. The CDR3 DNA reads TGCGCCAGCAGCCAAAGGGGAGGTAGGCGTGAGCAGTTCTTC. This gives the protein CASSQRGGRREQFF.

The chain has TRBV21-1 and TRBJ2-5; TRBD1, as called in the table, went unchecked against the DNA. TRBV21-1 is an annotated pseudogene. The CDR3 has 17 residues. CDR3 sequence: CASSKVLAGQGGETQYF. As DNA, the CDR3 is TGTGCCAGCAGCAAAGTGTTAGCGGGACAGGGAGGCGAGACCCAGTACTTC.